This record covers a single T cell receptor beta chain. TCRdb processed the RT-PCR reads anew with MiXCR; each CDR3 protein has one entry. Of around 520,000 distinct CDR3 sequences in the sample, over 9.5% were seen once. The data originate from a study of response to subunit inactivated influenza vaccine. V was pared by 3 bases and J by 3 bases, with 12 bases of the junction left unmatched. The germline V gene has CDR1 ENHRY and CDR2 SYGVKD. The CDR3 sequence is 18 residues long. This TCR was sampled from a man between 45 and 60 years old who received an inactivated influenza vaccine. The chain employs TRBV10-3 and TRBJ2-7; TRBD2 aligns across 12 bases. This specimen was PBMCs from blood, taken on the day of vaccination. DNA of the CDR3: TGTGCCATCAGTGAAGGTACTAGCGGGGGGCGCCGAGTCTACGAGCAGTACTTC. This codes for CAISEGTSGGRRVYEQYF.